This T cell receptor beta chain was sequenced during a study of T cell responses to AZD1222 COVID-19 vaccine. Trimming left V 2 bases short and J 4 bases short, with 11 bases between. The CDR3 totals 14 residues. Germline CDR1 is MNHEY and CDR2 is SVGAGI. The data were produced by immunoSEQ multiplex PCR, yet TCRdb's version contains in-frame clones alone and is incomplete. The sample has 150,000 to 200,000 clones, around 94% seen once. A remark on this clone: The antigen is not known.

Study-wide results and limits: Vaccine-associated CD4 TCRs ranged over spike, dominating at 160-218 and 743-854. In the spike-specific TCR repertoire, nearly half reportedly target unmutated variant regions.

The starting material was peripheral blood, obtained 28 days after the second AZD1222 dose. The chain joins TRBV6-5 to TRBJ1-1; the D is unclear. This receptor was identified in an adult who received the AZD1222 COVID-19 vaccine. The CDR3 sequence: CASSYTPLGTEAFF. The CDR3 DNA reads TGTGCCAGCAGTTACACCCCCCTTGGCACTGAAGCTTTCTTT.